The 20 T cell receptor beta chains in this list originate from one sample, sequenced in a study of a mutant IDH1 vaccine in newly diagnosed glioma. Measured with immunoSEQ multiplex PCR; TCRdb has only the in-frame clones, and not every one. Of under 65,000 clones in the sample, more than 80% are singletons; the top ten hold roughly 19%. Time point given: baseline, week 1 (first vaccination visit). As to treatment: pre-vaccination baseline after standard-of-care therapy. The starting material was PBMCs, obtained from a glioma patient treated with radiotherapy, temozolomide or both. These receptors were collected from a man younger than 35 with glioma.

The gene calls are TRBV10-3 and TRBJ2-5, with a weak D call TRBD2 (5 bases). There are 14 residues in the CDR3. V gave up 3 bases and J gave up 1 base, with 9 bases separating them. From germline, CDR1 is ENHRY and CDR2 SYGVKD. The CDR3 nucleotides are TGTGCCATCAGTGACGGCGGGTCCCAAGAGACCCAGTACTTC. Protein: CAISDGGSQETQYF.

The rearrangement links TRBV10-3 to TRBJ2-7; 10 bases agree with TRBD2. V gave up 4 bases and J gave up 5 bases; unmatched junction bases: 11. The CDR3 contains 16 residues. Per the germline V gene, CDR1 is ENHRY and CDR2 is SYGVKD. This CDR3 is CAISAGLATPANEQYF. CDR3 sequence (DNA): TGTGCCATCAGTGCGGGACTAGCGACACCCGCCAACGAGCAGTACTTC.

This clone was seen a few times. The chain recombines TRBV5-1 with TRBJ1-1, with 9 bases matching TRBD1. Losses at the gene ends were 3 bases for V and 4 bases for J; bases not matched to a gene: 1. Germline V gene data show CDR1 as SGHRS and CDR2 as YFSETQ. This CDR3 spans 13 amino acids. The CDR3 protein is CASSWTGATEAFF. CDR3 in DNA: TGCGCCAGCAGCTGGACAGGGGCCACTGAAGCTTTCTTT. Full variable domain (missing parts from reference TRBV5-1 and TRBJ1-1): KAGVTQTPRYLIKTRGQQVTLSCSPISGHRSVSWYQQTPGQGLQFLFEYFSETQRNKGNFPGRFSGRQFSNSRSEMNVSTLELGDSALYLCASSWTGATEAFFGQGTRLTVV.

The J gene is TRBJ1-4, the V gene TRBV5-1; D is perhaps TRBD1 (6 bases). There are 14 residues in the CDR3. Looked up from germline, CDR1 is SGHRS and CDR2 is YFSETQ. Between the trimmed V and J ends, which lost 2 bases and 3 bases, there was a span of 8 bases. CDR3 sequence: CASSFRGSNEKLFF. Here the CDR3 DNA reads TGCGCCAGCAGCTTCAGGGGCTCTAATGAAAAACTGTTTTTT. Drawing the rest from reference TRBV5-1 and TRBJ1-4, the complete variable domain is KAGVTQTPRYLIKTRGQQVTLSCSPISGHRSVSWYQQTPGQGLQFLFEYFSETQRNKGNFPGRFSGRQFSNSRSEMNVSTLELGDSALYLCASSFRGSNEKLFFGSGTQLSVL.

This chain's CDR3 is CASSSPAGRMNTEAFF. DNA of the CDR3: TGCGCCAGCAGCTCTCCCGCGGGACGGATGAACACTGAAGCTTTCTTT. This chain joins TRBV5-1 and TRBJ1-1; possibly TRBD1 for D (5 bases). Trimming shortened V by 3 bases and J by 0 bases, and 15 bases separated the two germline ends. The CDR3 extends over 16 amino acids. Germline-derived CDR1 and CDR2 are SGHRS and YFSETQ.

The gene calls are TRBV28 and TRBJ1-5; a possible D gene is TRBD1 (5 bases). The germline gives CDR1 MDHEN, CDR2 SYDVKM. The CDR3 totals 12 residues. Trimming took off 2 bases at V and 7 bases at J, with 6 bases between the two ends. The CDR3 DNA is TGTGCCAGCAGTTTAGGGGGACAGCCCCAGCATTTT. Encoded protein: CASSLGGQPQHF.

A few counts support this clone. This chain uses TRBV29-1 with TRBJ1-1, with D maybe TRBD1 (6 bases). Germline V gene data show CDR1 as SQVTM and CDR2 as ANQGSEA. CDR3 length: 14 amino acids. V dropped 1 base and J dropped 1 base, with 10 bases sitting between them. CDR3 amino acids: CSVEVPGANTEAFF. CDR3 nucleotides: TGCAGCGTTGAAGTTCCAGGGGCGAACACTGAAGCTTTCTTT.

The chain joins TRBV14 to TRBJ2-1; TRBD2 matches 8 bases. With V trimmed by 0 bases and J by 8 bases, 3 bases remained unmatched. Germline assignment: CDR1 SGHDN and CDR2 FVKESK. The CDR3 loop spans 14 amino acids. The CDR3 sequence: CASSQETGGYEQFF. Written as DNA, the CDR3 is TGTGCCAGCAGCCAAGAGACGGGGGGGTATGAGCAGTTCTTC.

CDR3 loop: CASSLRGTGRAVEQYF. The CDR3 DNA reads as TGTGCCAGCAGCTTAAGGGGGACCGGGAGGGCCGTCGAGCAGTACTTC. This chain joins TRBV5-6 and TRBJ2-7; TRBD2 matches 8 bases. CDR1 is SGHDT and CDR2 is YYEEEE in the germline V gene. This CDR3 has 16 residues. The trim removed 2 bases at V and 6 bases at J, leaving 13 bases unmatched.

This clone was picked up a small number of times. The chain combines TRBV10-3 with TRBJ1-5, with D perhaps matching TRBD1 (5 bases). The germline gives CDR1 ENHRY, CDR2 SYGVKD. The CDR3 is 13 amino acids. Trimming took 3 bases from V and 3 from J, leaving 6 bases between them. CDR3 nucleotide sequence: TGTGCCATCAGTGACAGGGACAATCAGCCCCAGCATTTT. Translating it yields CAISDRDNQPQHF.

The chain links TRBV10-3 to TRBJ1-1; D is perhaps TRBD1 (5 bases). V was cut by 0 bases and J by 6 bases, with 14 bases left in between. CDR3 length equals 15 residues. The germline gives CDR1 ENHRY, CDR2 SYGVKD. The CDR3 loop is CAISESRGGSAEAFF. The CDR3 DNA reads TGTGCCATCAGTGAGTCGCGGGGGGGAAGTGCTGAAGCTTTCTTT.

The V gene is TRBV6-6, the J gene TRBJ2-2, with TRBD2 identical over 11 bases. CDR1 and CDR2 from the germline V gene are MNHNY and SVGAGI (reference sequence). The V segment lost 8 bases and the J segment 3 bases; nucleotides outside the gene matches: 8. The CDR3 contains 16 residues. CDR3 sequence reads: CASAELAGAYTGELFF. For the CDR3, the DNA is TGTGCCAGCGCGGAACTAGCGGGAGCGTACACCGGGGAGCTGTTTTTT.

This clone has a single count. The chain carries TRBV29-1 and TRBJ2-3; the D gene is possibly TRBD2 (6 bases). Between the trimmed V and J ends, which lost 3 bases and 2 bases, there was a span of 18 bases. Germline CDR1 SQVTM, CDR2 ANQGSEA. The CDR3 consists of 16 residues. In nucleotides, the CDR3 is TGCAGCGTTGATGATTTGGGGGGATCTTACACAGATACGCAGTATTTT. It encodes CSVDDLGGSYTDTQYF.

The rearrangement joins TRBV6-6 to TRBJ2-7, with D possibly TRBD1 on 6 matching bases. This CDR3 is built from 14 residues. Germline loops: CDR1 MNHNY, CDR2 SVGAGI (reference sequence). Trimming removed 8 bases at V and 2 bases at J, with 16 bases between. CDR3 protein: CASAGQKKTYEQYF. CDR3 DNA sequence: TGTGCCAGCGCTGGACAGAAAAAAACCTACGAGCAGTACTTC.

This chain joins TRBV30 and TRBJ1-2, with D possibly TRBD1 on 6 matching bases. CDR3 length: 13 amino acids. V lost 2 bases and J lost 8, with 15 bases in between. The germline V gene encodes CDR1 GTSNPN and CDR2 SVGIG (reference sequence). The CDR3 nucleotides read TGTGCCTGGAGTATATTACAGGGACGCGGCTACACCTTC. It specifies CAWSILQGRGYTF.

This rearrangement joins TRBV7-9 to TRBJ2-5; no clear D gene. Trimming cost V 5 bases and J 3 bases, with 13 bases left between them. This CDR3 spans 14 amino acids. CDR1 and CDR2 (germline): SEHNR, FQNEAQ (reference sequence). The CDR3 here is CASSRPGLKETQYF. DNA for the CDR3: TGTGCCAGCAGCAGACCGGGCCTCAAAGAGACCCAGTACTTC.

The V call is TRBV4-3, the J call TRBJ2-7, with 11 bases matching TRBD1. There are 15 residues in the CDR3. Trimming at V came to 2 bases and at J to 5 bases, leaving 5 bases not matched to a gene. Germline V CDR1 and CDR2: LGHNA, YSLEER. The CDR3 sequence is CASSQTRDRGNEQYF. In DNA form, the CDR3 reads TGCGCCAGCAGCCAAACCCGGGACAGGGGGAACGAGCAGTACTTC.

This CDR3 is CASSLLGYGMNTEAFF. The DNA for the CDR3 is TGCGCCAGCAGTTTATTGGGATACGGGATGAACACTGAAGCTTTCTTT. The chain has TRBV4-3 and TRBJ1-1; no clear D gene. From germline, CDR1 is LGHNA and CDR2 YSLEER. CDR3 length equals 16 residues. V lost 6 bases, J lost 0 bases, and 17 bases lay in between.

V usage is TRBV5-1 and J usage is TRBJ2-3; 12 bases map to TRBD1. The CDR3 spans 18 residues. CDR1 is SGHRS, CDR2 YFSETQ, per germline. Losses at the gene ends were 3 bases for V and 4 bases for J; bases not matched to a gene: 12. As DNA, the CDR3 is TGCGCCAGCAGCTCCCGTCCCGGGACAGGGGGCAGGGCAGATACGCAGTATTTT. It is translated as CASSSRPGTGGRADTQYF.

This clone was picked up a small number of times. V and J are TRBV6-5 and TRBJ2-1, with 8 bases identical to TRBD2. This CDR3 spans 15 amino acids. In germline, CDR1 is MNHEY, CDR2 SVGAGI. V gave up 4 bases and J gave up 4 bases; unmatched junction bases: 6. The CDR3 nucleotides are TGTGCCAGCAGTTGGACTAGCTCGGGATACAATGAGCAGTTCTTC. This sequence encodes CASSWTSSGYNEQFF.